These 12 T cell receptor beta chains share one sample of origin, sequenced in a study of blood T cell repertoires in COVID-19. The method was immunoSEQ multiplex PCR; TCRdb's version includes in-frame clones alone and lacks a portion of them. The table records more than 300,000 clones, roughly 89% of them present only once. Sequenced: peripheral blood. The source is a woman in her 30s with COVID-19, enrolled during active disease.

The chain links TRBV29-1 to TRBJ2-1; 8 nucleotides agree with TRBD2. CDR3 length: 13 amino acids. Germline CDR1 SQVTM, CDR2 ANQGSEA. V shed 6 bases, J shed 5 bases, and the junction held 6 bases outside the gene matches. CDR3 region: CSVLSGAHNEQFF. For the CDR3, the DNA is TGCAGCGTCCTTAGCGGGGCTCACAATGAGCAGTTCTTC.

This clone appeared once. This chain connects TRBV2 to TRBJ1-3, with TRBD1 matching 7 bases. This CDR3 has 15 amino acids. Trimming removed 5 bases from V and 1 base from J; junction bases left unmatched: 5. Germline-derived CDR1 and CDR2 are SNHLY and FYNNEI. The CDR3 here is CASSREQGSGNTIYF. Written as DNA, the CDR3 is TGTGCCAGCAGTCGTGAACAGGGGTCTGGAAACACCATATATTTT.

The CDR3 DNA follows: TGTGCCAGCCGACGAGAAGCGGGGGGGCCGAGCAGTGAGCAGTTCTTC. It encodes CASRREAGGPSSEQFF. The chain links TRBV3-1 (or the pseudogene TRBV3-2) to TRBJ2-1, with 10 bases fitting TRBD2. Trimming at V came to 8 bases and at J to 9 bases, leaving 16 bases not matched to a gene. The germline V gene has CDR1 LGHDT and CDR2 YNNKEL (reference sequence). The length of the CDR3 is 16 residues.

This clone was recorded only once. The genes are TRBV6-2 or TRBV6-3 and TRBJ1-6; no firm D call. Per the germline V gene, CDR1 is MNHEY and CDR2 is SVGEGT. The CDR3 loop spans 16 amino acids. V lost 6 bases and J 3 bases, leaving 15 bases between the germline ends. The CDR3 loop reads CASSTDYLRYNSPLHF. CDR3 coding DNA: TGTGCCAGCAGCACGGACTACCTGCGCTATAATTCACCCCTCCACTTT.

The chain has TRBV19 and TRBJ1-1; no clear D. This CDR3 comprises 15 residues. V gave up 2 bases and J gave up 0 bases, with 10 bases separating them. Germline V gene data show CDR1 as LNHDA and CDR2 as SQIVND (reference sequence). CDR3 loop: CASSIRGQMNTEAFF. As DNA, the CDR3 is TGTGCCAGTAGTATACGAGGGCAGATGAACACTGAAGCTTTCTTT.

The chain couples TRBV7-2 to TRBJ1-1; 10 nucleotides align to TRBD1. CDR1 is SGHTA and CDR2 is FQGNSA in the germline V gene. The CDR3 length is 15 residues. V lost 1 base, J lost 4 bases, and 3 bases stayed unmatched. The CDR3: CASSLGDRGRTEAFF. The CDR3 DNA reads as TGTGCCAGCAGCTTAGGGGACAGGGGTCGCACTGAAGCTTTCTTT.

CDR3 residues: CASSDPGAGGTQHF. DNA for the CDR3: TGCGCCAGCAGTGACCCAGGGGCAGGGGGTACCCAGCATTTT. The V gene is TRBV10-2, the J gene TRBJ1-5, with 7 bases aligning to TRBD1. In germline, CDR1 is WSHSY, CDR2 SAAADI. Losses at the gene ends were 3 bases for V and 11 bases for J; bases not matched to a gene: 10. The length of the CDR3 is 14 residues.

The chain employs TRBV7-2 and TRBJ1-1, with a possible D match to TRBD1 (5 bases). The germline CDR1 and CDR2 sequences are SGHTA and FQGNSA. This CDR3 spans 14 amino acids. V was cut by 3 bases and J by 3 bases, with 11 bases left in between. CDR3 sequence reads: CASSFFRGDTEAFF. DNA for the CDR3: TGTGCCAGCAGCTTTTTCCGGGGGGACACTGAAGCTTTCTTT.

The gene calls are TRBV7-6 and TRBJ2-7, with 8 bases that match TRBD1. This CDR3 contains 16 residues. V was clipped by 0 bases and J by 7 bases; unmatched bases: 11. Germline values: CDR1 SGHVS, CDR2 FNYEAQ. The CDR3 region has the DNA TGTGCCAGCAGCTTAGCAGGGACAGGAGTTTCGGGGGAGCAGTACTTC. Amino acid sequence: CASSLAGTGVSGEQYF.

The chain uses TRBV6-5 and TRBJ1-2, with 9 bases identical to TRBD1. With V trimmed by 6 bases and J by 1 base, 6 bases remained unmatched. Germline V CDR1 and CDR2: MNHEY, SVGAGI. This CDR3 comprises 15 residues. CDR3 residues: CASSPGTGFNYGYTF. The CDR3 DNA reads as TGTGCCAGCAGCCCCGGGACAGGGTTTAACTATGGCTACACCTTC.

CDR3 region: CASSQLGRGAPWYNSPLHF. The CDR3 nucleotides read TGCGCCAGCAGTCAATTGGGAAGGGGCGCCCCGTGGTATAATTCACCCCTCCACTTT. V is TRBV23-1 and J is TRBJ1-6, with D perhaps matching TRBD1 (5 bases). TRBV23-1 has ORF status, its function being uncertain. V dropped 1 base and J dropped 4 bases, with 20 bases sitting between them. The CDR3 is 19 amino acids.

This clone has only one observation. The CDR3 nucleotides read TGTGCTAGTGGTATCTCAACCACAGGGGGATCAGATACGCAGTATTTT. Translating it yields CASGISTTGGSDTQYF. V gene TRBV12-5 combines with J gene TRBJ2-3, with TRBD1 identical over 8 bases. The CDR3 consists of 16 residues. Germline values: CDR1 LGHNT, CDR2 FRNRAP. Trimming cost V 5 bases and J 4 bases; bases outside gene matches: 11.